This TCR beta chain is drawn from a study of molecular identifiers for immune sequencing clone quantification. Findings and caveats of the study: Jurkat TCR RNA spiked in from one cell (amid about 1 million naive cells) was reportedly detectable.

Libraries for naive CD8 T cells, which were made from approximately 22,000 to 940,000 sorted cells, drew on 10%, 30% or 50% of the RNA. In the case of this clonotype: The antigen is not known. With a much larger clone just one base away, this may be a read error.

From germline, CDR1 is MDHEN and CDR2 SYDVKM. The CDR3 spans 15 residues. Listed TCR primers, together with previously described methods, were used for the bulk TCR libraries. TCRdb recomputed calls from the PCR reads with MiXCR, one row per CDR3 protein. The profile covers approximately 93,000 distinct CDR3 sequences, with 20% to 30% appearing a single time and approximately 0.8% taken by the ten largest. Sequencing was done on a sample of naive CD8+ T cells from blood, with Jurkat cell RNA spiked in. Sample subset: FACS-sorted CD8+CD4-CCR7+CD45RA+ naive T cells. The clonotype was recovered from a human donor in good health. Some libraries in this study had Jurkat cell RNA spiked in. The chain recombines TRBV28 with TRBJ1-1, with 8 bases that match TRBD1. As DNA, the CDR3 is TGTGCCGGCAGCCCAACCGGGACAGGGAACACTGAAGCTTTCTTT. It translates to CAGSPTGTGNTEAFF.